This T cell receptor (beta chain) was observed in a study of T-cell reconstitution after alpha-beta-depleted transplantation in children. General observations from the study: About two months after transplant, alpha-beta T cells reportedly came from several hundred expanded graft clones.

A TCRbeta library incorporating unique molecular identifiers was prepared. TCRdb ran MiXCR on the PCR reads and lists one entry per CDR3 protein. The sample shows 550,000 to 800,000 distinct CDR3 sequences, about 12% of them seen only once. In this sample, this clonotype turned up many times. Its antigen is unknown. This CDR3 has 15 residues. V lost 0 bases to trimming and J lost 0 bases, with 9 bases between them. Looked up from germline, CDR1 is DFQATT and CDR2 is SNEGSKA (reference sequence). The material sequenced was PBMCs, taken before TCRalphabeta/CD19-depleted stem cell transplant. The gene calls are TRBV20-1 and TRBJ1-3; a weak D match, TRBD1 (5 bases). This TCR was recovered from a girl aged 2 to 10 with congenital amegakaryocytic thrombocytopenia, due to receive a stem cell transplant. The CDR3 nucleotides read TGCAGTGCTAGAGATCCCGGGGCCTCTGGAAACACCATATATTTT. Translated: CSARDPGASGNTIYF.